Sequencing of this T cell receptor (beta chain) was carried out in a study of blood T cells in healthy people across ages. Caucasian individuals from Russia who were healthy and aged about 6 to 95 acted as donors. General observations from the study: There was a strong correlation between TCR beta diversity and naive T cell percentage.

Together with a sample-barcoded 5' primer, a J-beta primer mix was included in a second PCR lasting about 7 to 12 cycles. Each CDR3 protein is one row after TCRdb ran MiXCR on the 5' RACE reads. The sample records about 750,000 distinct CDR3 sequences, 53% being singletons. The CDR3 extends over 12 amino acids. Germline V gene lookup returns CDR1 SNHLY and CDR2 FYNNEI. About this clonotype: Its antigen is not known.

The V gene is TRBV2, the J gene TRBJ2-7; 7 bases agree with TRBD1. Judging by the DNA end, TRBJ2-5 fits better; the J call may be wrong. The origin of this receptor is a man at least 80 years old in good health. Sequencing was carried out using blood. The CDR3 DNA follows: TGTGCCAGCAGTGGGACAGGAGAGACCCAGTACTTC. Protein sequence: CASSGTGETQYF.